This TCR beta chain stems from a study of blood T cells in healthy people across ages. Study-wide results and limits: The CMV status of each donor remained undetermined, and this could have confounded shifts in expanded clonotypes.

Notes on this clonotype: Antigen unknown.

Next came a second PCR, run for about 7 to 12 cycles, which used a sample-barcoded 5' primer along with a J-beta primer mix. One entry per CDR3 protein results from TCRdb running MiXCR on the 5' RACE reads. In the table there are hundreds of thousands of distinct CDR3 sequences, approximately 50% of which are singletons. Every sample yielded at least 6 million isolated PBMCs. CDR1 and CDR2 (germline): SEHNR, FQNEAQ (reference sequence). The CDR3 spans 11 residues. This TCR came from a man aged 55 to 69 in good health. The rearrangement links TRBV7-9 to TRBJ2-5; D not resolved. The DNA end favors TRBJ2-7, so the J call may be wrong. Sequenced: blood. This CDR3 reads CASSFGVEQYF. For the CDR3, the DNA is TGTGCCAGCAGCTTTGGGGTCGAGCAGTACTTC.